Below are 18 T cell receptor beta chains sequenced from a single sample in a study of T cells in Graves' hyperthyroidism and ophthalmopathy. Amplification yielded TCR beta CDR3 regions, with RNA transcripts as the source. Primed by the HTBI set, a first-round RT-PCR was run on the TCR CDR3. TCRdb fed the multiplex PCR reads into MiXCR, producing one record per CDR3 protein. The sample carries a few hundred thousand distinct CDR3 sequences, 15% to 19% recorded once. The sample was blood. The origin of the receptors is a young woman with Graves' hyperthyroidism that later progressed to Graves' ophthalmopathy.

The rearrangement joins TRBV4-1 to TRBJ2-2; the D gene is possibly TRBD2 (6 bases). Germline CDR1 and CDR2: MGHRA and YSYEKL. This CDR3 is built from 16 residues. V was trimmed by 0 bases and J by 0 bases, leaving 8 bases between them. The CDR3 spells CASSQDTSPNTGELFF. CDR3 sequence (DNA): TGCGCCAGCAGCCAAGATACTAGCCCGAACACCGGGGAGCTGTTTTTT.

At least ten counts were recorded for this clonotype. J is TRBJ2-1 and V is TRBV10-3; 14 nucleotides line up with TRBD2. The CDR3 consists of 18 residues. V shed 8 bases and J 0 bases; nucleotides not matched to a gene: 9. CDR1 and CDR2 from the germline V gene are ENHRY and SYGVKD. The CDR3 spells CAIGGTSGSLSSYNEQFF. CDR3 bases: TGTGCCATCGGGGGGACTAGCGGGAGTCTCAGCTCCTACAATGAGCAGTTCTTC.

This clonotype was found many times. The gene calls are TRBV27 and TRBJ2-7; 7 bases are a match to TRBD1. From germline, CDR1 is MNHEY and CDR2 SMNVEV (reference sequence). The CDR3 extends over 16 amino acids. V dropped 3 bases and J dropped 0; count of bases not matched to a gene: 8. The CDR3 region has the DNA TGTGCCAGCAGTTTTAGGGTACAGGGGTTCTCCTACGAGCAGTACTTC. This encodes CASSFRVQGFSYEQYF.

This clonotype was counted ten times or more. The rearrangement joins TRBV7-9 to TRBJ1-4; TRBD1 is a possible D gene (5 bases). The CDR3 runs 19 residues. Germline V CDR1 and CDR2: SEHNR, FQNEAQ (reference sequence). V dropped 1 base and J dropped 2 bases, with 20 bases sitting between them. In DNA, the CDR3 is TGTGCCAGCAGCTTAGGACGTGGGGCGCTCCGGTTGACTAATGAAAAACTGTTTTTT. It specifies CASSLGRGALRLTNEKLFF.

In this sample, this clonotype turned up many times. The V call is TRBV6-6, the J call TRBJ1-2, with D possibly TRBD1 on 6 matching bases. Germline V gene sequence: CDR1 MNHNY, CDR2 SVGAGI (reference sequence). V was clipped by 2 bases and J by 5 bases, with 12 bases between them. The CDR3 has 14 amino acids. CDR3 in DNA: TGTGCCAGCAGTTACACCTCAGGGGCGTATGGCTACACCTTC. Residues: CASSYTSGAYGYTF.

A single count supports this clonotype. A read error is possible here, since a much larger clone lies one base away. Likely a read error: the CDR3 ends without its conserved phenylalanine or tryptophan. This rearrangement joins TRBV15 to TRBJ2-5, with TRBD2 matching 7 bases. The ends lost 0 bases at V and 4 bases at J; junction bases unmatched: 14. The CDR3 totals 18 residues. CDR1 LNHNV and CDR2 YYDKDF come from the germline V gene (reference sequence). CDR3 region: CATSRDPPPGRKGETQYV. The CDR3 nucleotides read TGTGCCACCAGCAGAGATCCTCCGCCCGGGAGGAAGGGAGAGACCCAGTACGTC.

The table lists this clonotype with a few counts. V and J are TRBV6-1 and TRBJ2-4, with D hard to call. V was clipped by 5 bases and J by 0 bases, with 11 bases between them. From germline, CDR1 is MNHNS and CDR2 SASEGT. The CDR3 runs to 15 residues. The CDR3, as DNA: TGTGCCAGCAGTTTCGCTCGACTAGCCAAAAACATTCAGTACTTC. Protein sequence: CASSFARLAKNIQYF.

The chain is built from TRBV12-3 or TRBV12-4 and TRBJ2-7; possibly TRBD1 or TRBD2 for D (5 bases each). The CDR3 loop spans 13 amino acids. V was trimmed by 6 bases and J by 5 bases, leaving 14 bases between them. CDR3: CASSRRGQDEQYF. In DNA, the CDR3 is TGTGCCAGCAGCCGACGGGGCCAGGACGAGCAGTACTTC.

The gene calls are TRBV28 and TRBJ1-2, with D unclear. CDR3 size: 13 residues. Germline CDR1 and CDR2: MDHEN and SYDVKM. The V gene lost 3 bases and the J gene lost 4 bases, with 9 bases spanning the gap. DNA for the CDR3: TGTGCCAGCAGTTTGTCCAGATTCTATGGCTACACCTTC. This sequence encodes CASSLSRFYGYTF.

Many counts were recorded for this clonotype. This chain connects TRBV28 to TRBJ1-1, with D possibly TRBD1 on 5 matching bases. The CDR3 runs 11 residues. Trimming took 5 bases from V and 4 from J, leaving 5 bases between them. CDR1 is MDHEN, CDR2 SYDVKM, per germline. This CDR3 reads CASSRGTEAFF. For the CDR3, the DNA is TGTGCCAGCAGTAGGGGCACTGAAGCTTTCTTT.

The chain joins TRBV7-8 to TRBJ2-1, with TRBD2 matching over 12 bases. J lost 6 bases, V lost 7 bases, and 4 bases had no gene match. The germline V gene has CDR1 SGHVS and CDR2 FQNEAQ. This CDR3 has 14 amino acids. CDR3 loop: CASKKTSGSNEQFF. The DNA of the CDR3 is TGTGCCAGCAAGAAGACTAGCGGGAGCAATGAGCAGTTCTTC.

This clonotype occurred a few times. The V and J genes are TRBV19 and TRBJ1-4; a weak D match, TRBD1 (5 bases). The CDR3 is 12 residues long. Trimming cost V 8 bases and J 10 bases, with 14 bases left between them. Germline V gene lookup returns CDR1 LNHDA and CDR2 SQIVND (reference sequence). DNA of the CDR3: TGTGCCAGTTCACCGGGTGGGGCAAAACTGTTTTTT. It specifies CASSPGGAKLFF.

The chain combines TRBV5-4 with TRBJ1-5, with D maybe TRBD1 (6 bases). CDR1 is SGHNT and CDR2 is YYREEE in the germline V gene (reference sequence). The CDR3 consists of 16 residues. V lost 0 bases, J lost 5 bases, and 15 bases lay in between. The CDR3 DNA follows: TGTGCCAGCAGCTTGGGGGGGGGTGCAGGGGATCAGCCCCAGCATTTT. Translated, it gives CASSLGGGAGDQPQHF.

This clonotype has ten or more counts. The J gene is TRBJ1-2, the V gene TRBV28; D gene ambiguous. Germline assignment: CDR1 MDHEN and CDR2 SYDVKM. Deletions cut 2 bases from V and 2 bases from J, with 6 bases between. CDR3 length: 13 amino acids. The CDR3 DNA reads TGTGCCAGCAGTTTAGTTAGGAACTATGGCTACACCTTC. Protein: CASSLVRNYGYTF.

In this sample, this clonotype turned up many times. This sequence joins TRBV20-1 and TRBJ1-1, with TRBD1 identical over 8 bases. The V segment lost 1 base and the J segment 4 bases; nucleotides outside the gene matches: 8. The germline gives CDR1 DFQATT, CDR2 SNEGSKA (reference sequence). This CDR3 region has 15 residues. The DNA for the CDR3 is TGCAGTGCTAGAGGGGGGACAGGAAGGGGCACTGAAGCTTTCTTT. Its translation: CSARGGTGRGTEAFF.

This clonotype appeared a few times. The rearrangement links TRBV2 to TRBJ2-2; a possible D gene is TRBD2 (6 bases). The germline V and J ends were trimmed by 6 bases and 4 bases, with 12 bases remaining between them. Germline V gene lookup returns CDR1 SNHLY and CDR2 FYNNEI. The CDR3 covers 14 residues. The CDR3 DNA sequence: TGTGCCAGCAGGGGGAGGACTGGCACCGGGGAGCTGTTTTTT. Its translation: CASRGRTGTGELFF.

The V gene is TRBV5-1, the J gene TRBJ2-1; D remains ambiguous. CDR3 length equals 13 residues. Germline V gene data show CDR1 as SGHRS and CDR2 as YFSETQ. V was trimmed by 2 bases and J by 9 bases, leaving 12 bases between them. Written as DNA, the CDR3 is TGCGCCAGCAGCTTTATACCGGACGGTGAGCAGTTCTTC. Residues: CASSFIPDGEQFF.

This clonotype has just a few counts. The CDR3 sequence is CATEEDRGKAADNSPLHF. DNA of the CDR3: TGCGCCACCGAGGAGGACAGGGGAAAGGCGGCCGACAATTCACCCCTCCACTTT. This chain connects TRBV10-1 to TRBJ1-6, with 9 bases that match TRBD1. Looked up from germline, CDR1 is WNHNN and CDR2 is SYGVQD (reference sequence). V dropped 10 bases and J dropped 7; count of bases not matched to a gene: 20. The CDR3 length is 18 residues.